In this sample, the clone carrying this TCR beta chain turned up many times. The data are from a study of blood T cells in healthy people across ages. The J segment lost 8 bases and the V segment lost 5 bases, leaving 11 bases of the junction unmatched. The length of the CDR3 is 14 residues. Germline lookup yields CDR1 SSHAT and CDR2 FNYEAQ (reference sequence). Alongside a J-beta primer mix, a sample-barcoded 5' primer served in a second PCR lasting roughly 7 to 11 cycles. In TCRdb, the 5' RACE reads were re-called with MiXCR into one record per CDR3 protein. The repertoire holds some 1.6 million distinct CDR3 sequences, with roughly 32% as singletons.

The sequence was obtained from a woman in her 30s in good health. Material for sequencing was blood. This chain joins TRBV7-7 and TRBJ1-2, with TRBD1 matching over 7 bases. The CDR3 nucleotides read TGTGCCAGCAGCGTACAGGACAGGTCGAAGGGCTACACCTTC. Its protein product is CASSVQDRSKGYTF.